This T cell receptor (beta chain) was observed in a study of shared clonotypes between healthy human individuals. Using immunoSEQ multiplex PCR, the repertoire was profiled, and TCRdb retains in-frame clones only, with some absent. The sample has 1.5 million to 1.9 million clones; approximately 98% are singletons. Germline lookup yields CDR1 LNHDA and CDR2 SQIVND (reference sequence). The CDR3 sequence is 15 residues long. The V end was cut by 3 bases, the J end by 6 bases, with 16 bases between. Sequencing used naive CD4+ T cells sorted from blood. Described subset: CD45RA+ positively selected. The TCR originated in a man in his thirties or forties in good health. The chain couples TRBV19 to TRBJ2-3; the D gene is possibly TRBD1 (6 bases). The CDR3 is CASSMNTGIWDTQYF. The CDR3 nucleotides read TGTGCCAGTAGTATGAATACAGGGATTTGGGATACGCAGTATTTT.